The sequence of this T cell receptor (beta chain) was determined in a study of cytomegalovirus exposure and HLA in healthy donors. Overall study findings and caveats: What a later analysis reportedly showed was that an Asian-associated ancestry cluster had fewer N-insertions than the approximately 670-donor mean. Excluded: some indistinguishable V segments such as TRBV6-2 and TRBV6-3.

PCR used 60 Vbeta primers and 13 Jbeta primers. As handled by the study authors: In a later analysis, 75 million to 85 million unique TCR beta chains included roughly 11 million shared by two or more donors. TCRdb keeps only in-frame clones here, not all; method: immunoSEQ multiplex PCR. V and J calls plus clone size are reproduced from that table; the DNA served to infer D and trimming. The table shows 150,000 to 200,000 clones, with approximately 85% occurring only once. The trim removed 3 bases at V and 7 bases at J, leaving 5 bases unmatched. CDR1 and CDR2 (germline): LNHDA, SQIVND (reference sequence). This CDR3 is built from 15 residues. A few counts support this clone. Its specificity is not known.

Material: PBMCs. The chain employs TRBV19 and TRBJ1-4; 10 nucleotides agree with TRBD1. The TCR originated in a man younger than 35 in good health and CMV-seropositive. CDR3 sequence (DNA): TGTGCCAGTAGTATGTTGGACAGGGGGAGTGAAAAACTGTTTTTT. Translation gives CASSMLDRGSEKLFF.